This is a list of T cell receptor beta chains from one sample in a study of CD8 T cells in ankylosing spondylitis. Each CDR3 protein is one row after TCRdb ran MiXCR on the 5' RACE reads. Among roughly 91,000 distinct CDR3 sequences listed, about 8.6% were seen once. The specimen was blood, either unsorted or a sorted T cell fraction (not recorded which). The receptors derive from a male donor with ankylosing spondylitis or in good health (not recorded which). Each CDR3 is given with its conserved first and last residue. The order of the fields is D gene, clone size, J gene, V gene, CDR3 protein, CDR3 DNA. The D gene is left open where the match is weak. Clone size is shown for a subset of rows, as once, few, many or a class of expanded clone.

. | . | TRBJ2-5 | TRBV29-1 | CSVVYSGRGTQYF | TGCAGCGTTGTTTACTCGGGGCGAGGGACCCAGTACTTC
. | many | TRBJ1-2 | TRBV12-3/TRBV12-4 | CASGAGPGFYGYTF | TGTGCCAGCGGCGCCGGACCAGGGTTCTATGGCTACACCTTC
TRBD2 | many | TRBJ2-1 | TRBV12-3/TRBV12-4 | CASGSGSHNEQFF | TGTGCCAGCGGCAGCGGGAGCCACAATGAGCAGTTCTTC
. | many | TRBJ2-1 | TRBV5-1 | CASSGRRAYNEQFF | TGCGCCAGCAGCGGCCGGAGGGCCTACAATGAGCAGTTCTTC
. | . | TRBJ2-2 | TRBV15 | CATSRDLARGELFF | TGTGCCACCAGCAGAGATCTCGCCCGCGGGGAGCTGTTTTTT
TRBD1 | many | TRBJ2-4 | TRBV4-2 | CASSQDRGVGGGAQYF | TGTGCCAGCAGCCAGGACAGGGGGGTCGGGGGGGGAGCTCAGTACTTC
TRBD2 | many | TRBJ2-2 | TRBV19 | CASNYGRDRELFF | TGTGCCAGTAACTACGGGAGGGACAGGGAGCTGTTTTTT
TRBD1 | many | TRBJ2-2 | TRBV12-3/TRBV12-4 | CASSLPQGVNTGELFF | TGTGCCAGCAGTTTACCCCAGGGGGTGAACACCGGGGAGCTGTTTTTT
. | many | TRBJ2-7 | TRBV12-3/TRBV12-4 | CASSLGLNRGYEQYF | TGTGCCAGCAGTCTAGGTCTTAATCGGGGCTACGAGCAGTACTTC
TRBD2 | many | TRBJ2-3 | TRBV20-1 | CSARDSSGADTQYF | TGCAGTGCTAGAGACTCTAGCGGCGCGGATACGCAGTATTTT
TRBD1 | many | TRBJ2-1 | TRBV11-2 | CASSLDLGTGGYNEQFF | TGTGCCAGCAGCTTAGATCTGGGGACAGGGGGCTACAATGAGCAGTTCTTC
. | many | TRBJ2-1 | TRBV20-1 | CSAQPTYNEQFF | TGCAGTGCTCAGCCCACTTACAATGAGCAGTTCTTC
. | . | TRBJ2-7 | TRBV7-2 | CASSLRDGYEQYF | TGTGCCAGCAGCTTACGGGACGGCTACGAGCAGTACTTC
. | many | TRBJ2-1 | TRBV7-6 | CASSFGDSRYNEQFF | TGTGCCAGCAGCTTCGGAGACTCCCGATACAATGAGCAGTTCTTC
. | many | TRBJ2-7 | TRBV4-3 | CASSQAVSYEQYF | TGCGCCAGCAGCCAAGCCGTCTCCTACGAGCAGTACTTC
. | many | TRBJ2-1 | TRBV10-3 | CAISESAEAYNEQFF | TGTGCCATCAGTGAGTCGGCAGAAGCCTACAATGAGCAGTTCTTC
TRBD2 | many | TRBJ2-5 | TRBV29-1 | CSVISGGEETQYF | TGCAGCGTTATTAGCGGGGGCGAGGAGACCCAGTACTTC
. | many | TRBJ1-5 | TRBV7-2 | CASSADSRQPQHF | TGTGCCAGCAGCGCGGACAGTAGACAGCCCCAGCATTTT
. | . | TRBJ2-3 | TRBV11-2 | CASSLDGLSTDTQYF | TGTGCCAGCAGCTTAGATGGACTCAGCACAGATACGCAGTATTTT
. | many | TRBJ1-1 | TRBV7-2 | CASSLRPGENTEAFF | TGTGCCAGCAGCTTACGCCCGGGTGAGAACACTGAAGCTTTCTTT
. | . | TRBJ2-3 | TRBV30 | CAWSGGGADTQYF | TGTGCCTGGAGTGGGGGGGGCGCAGATACGCAGTATTTT
. | . | TRBJ1-2 | TRBV14 | CTSSPQSSYGYTF | TGTACCAGCAGCCCACAGTCCAGTTATGGTTACACCTTC
TRBD2 | few | TRBJ2-1 | TRBV20-1 | CSARDYGGANEQFF | TGCAGTGCTAGAGATTACGGGGGGGCCAATGAGCAGTTCTTC
. | many | TRBJ2-2 | TRBV7-2 | CASSQQGGDTGELFF | TGTGCCAGCAGTCAACAGGGTGGTGACACCGGGGAGCTGTTTTTT
TRBD2 | many | TRBJ2-7 | TRBV11-2 | CASSPGTSGHLTYEQYF | TGTGCCAGCAGCCCCGGGACTAGCGGGCATCTGACCTACGAGCAGTACTTC
. | many | TRBJ1-5 | TRBV5-5 | CASSRLSNQPQHF | TGTGCCAGCAGCCGCCTTAGCAATCAGCCCCAGCATTTT
. | many | TRBJ2-1 | TRBV10-3 | CATNAGESSYNEQFF | TGTGCCACCAACGCTGGGGAGAGCTCCTACAATGAGCAGTTCTTC
. | many | TRBJ2-3 | TRBV5-1 | CASSLGQSTDTQYF | TGCGCCAGCAGCTTGGGACAGAGCACAGATACGCAGTATTTT
. | . | TRBJ2-2 | TRBV14 | CASSQDLTGELFF | TGTGCCAGCAGCCAAGATCTCACCGGGGAGCTGTTTTTT
TRBD1 | many | TRBJ2-1 | TRBV29-1 | CSVVKTGGWGEQFF | TGCAGCGTTGTCAAGACAGGGGGCTGGGGTGAGCAGTTCTTC
. | many | TRBJ2-5 | TRBV18 | CASSPLPETQYF | TGTGCCAGCTCACCACTTCCAGAGACCCAGTACTTC
TRBD2 | few | TRBJ2-1 | TRBV7-2 | CASSLASGRAFSEQFF | TGTGCCAGCAGCTTAGCTAGCGGGAGGGCCTTCTCTGAGCAGTTCTTC
. | many | TRBJ2-5 | TRBV7-9 | CASSSRSGSPLFNF | TGTGCCAGCAGCTCCCGCTCGGGTTCCCCCCTTTTTAACTTC
TRBD1 | many | TRBJ2-5 | TRBV7-2 | CASSLFLRTGGETQYF | TGTGCCAGCAGCTTATTCTTGAGGACAGGGGGAGAGACCCAGTACTTC
. | many | TRBJ1-1 | TRBV4-3 | CASSHRGLLKIGTEAFF | TGCGCCAGCAGCCACCGGGGACTCCTTAAGATAGGCACTGAAGCTTTCTTT
. | . | TRBJ1-2 | TRBV7-6 | CASSLMGASGYTF | TGTGCCAGCAGCTTAATGGGGGCTAGCGGCTACACCTTC
TRBD2 | many | TRBJ2-7 | TRBV20-1 | CSAPRQNSGSYEQYF | TGCAGTGCTCCCCGACAGAATAGCGGGTCCTACGAGCAGTACTTC
TRBD2 | few | TRBJ2-3 | TRBV7-2 | CASSTGLAGATDTQYF | TGTGCCAGCAGCACGGGACTAGCGGGGGCCACAGATACGCAGTATTTT
. | many | TRBJ2-1 | TRBV5-4 | CASSLDRNNEQFF | TGTGCCAGCAGCTTGGACAGAAACAATGAGCAGTTCTTC
. | many | TRBJ1-5 | TRBV6-2/TRBV6-3 | CASSHLRGGEDQPQHF | TGTGCCAGCAGTCATCTTCGTGGAGGGGAGGATCAGCCCCAGCATTTT
. | many | TRBJ1-2 | TRBV29-1 | CSVGSQAYGYTF | TGCAGCGTTGGTTCCCAAGCCTATGGCTACACCTTC
. | many | TRBJ2-7 | TRBV4-1 | CASSQVIRGDGSYEQYF | TGCGCCAGCAGCCAAGTAATAAGAGGTGACGGCTCCTACGAGCAGTACTTC
. | many | TRBJ2-1 | TRBV5-1 | CASSLEVDSYNEQFF | TGCGCCAGCAGCTTGGAAGTGGACTCCTACAATGAGCAGTTCTTC
. | few | TRBJ2-3 | TRBV4-3 | CASSQDRRSNTQYF | TGCGCCAGCAGCCAAGATCGGCGTAGCAACACGCAGTATTTT
. | many | TRBJ2-3 | TRBV5-1 | CASGSTPDYSRTDTQYF | TGCGCCAGCGGGTCGACACCAGACTACTCCCGTACAGATACGCAGTATTTT
. | . | TRBJ2-7 | TRBV5-1 | CASSTGQRVAYEQYF | TGCGCCAGCAGCACAGGACAGAGAGTGGCCTACGAGCAGTACTTC
TRBD2 | few | TRBJ2-2 | TRBV11-2 | CASRPIGGSGGQNTGELFF | TGTGCCAGCAGACCTATTGGAGGTAGCGGGGGCCAGAACACCGGGGAGCTGTTTTTT
. | many | TRBJ1-1 | TRBV7-8 | CASTQEGRTEAFF | TGTGCCAGCACTCAGGAGGGGCGCACTGAAGCTTTCTTT
. | few | TRBJ2-5 | TRBV7-2 | CASSFPGPPETQYF | TGTGCCAGCAGCTTCCCGGGCCCCCCCGAGACCCAGTACTTC
. | many | TRBJ1-1 | TRBV18 | CASSPSGQNEAFF | TGTGCCAGCTCACCATCGGGCCAGAATGAAGCTTTCTTT